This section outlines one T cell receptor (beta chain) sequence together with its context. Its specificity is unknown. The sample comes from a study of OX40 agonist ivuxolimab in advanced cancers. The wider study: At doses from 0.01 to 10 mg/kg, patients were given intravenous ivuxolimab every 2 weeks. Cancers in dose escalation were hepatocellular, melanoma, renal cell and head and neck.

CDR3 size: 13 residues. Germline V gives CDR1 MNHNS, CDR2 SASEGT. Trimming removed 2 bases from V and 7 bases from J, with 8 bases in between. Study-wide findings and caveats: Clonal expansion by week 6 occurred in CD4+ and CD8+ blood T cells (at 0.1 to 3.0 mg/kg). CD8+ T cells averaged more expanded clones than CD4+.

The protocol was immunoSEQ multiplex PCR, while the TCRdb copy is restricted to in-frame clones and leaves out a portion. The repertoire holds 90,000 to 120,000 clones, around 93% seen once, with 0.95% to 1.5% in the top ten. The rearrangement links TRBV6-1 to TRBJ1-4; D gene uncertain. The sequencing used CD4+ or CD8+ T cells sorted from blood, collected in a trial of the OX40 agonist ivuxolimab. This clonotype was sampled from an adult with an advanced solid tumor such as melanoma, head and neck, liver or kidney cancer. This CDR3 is CASSETDIEKLFF. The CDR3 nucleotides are TGTGCCAGCAGTGAAACAGATATTGAAAAACTGTTTTTT.